These 9 T cell receptor beta chains were sequenced from one sample in a study of Tregs in tolerant kidney transplant recipients. Repertoires were generated with immunoSEQ multiplex PCR, while TCRdb's copy carries only in-frame clones and drops some. The sample totals tens of thousands of clones; its top ten clones hold roughly 0.93%. Sample: CD4+ T cells from blood, taken before the transplant. These receptors were collected from a human donor who received a combined kidney and bone marrow transplant.

A note on this clone: Coverage ceases 3 residues before the CDR3 finishes, and the germline J gene fills in the end. The chain joins TRBV6-2 or TRBV6-3 to TRBJ2-7; D may be TRBD2 (6 bases). The length of the CDR3 is 13 residues. The V gene lost 4 bases and the J gene lost 3 bases, with 10 bases spanning the gap. The germline gives CDR1 MNHEY, CDR2 SVGEGT. The CDR3 region is CASSSRDFYEQYF. CDR3 DNA (partial): TGTGCCAGCAGTTCCCGGGACTTCTACGAG.

As concerns this clone: The CDR3 end is not reached by the read, which stops 3 residues before it; the germline J gene fills it in. The V gene is TRBV6-2 or TRBV6-3, the J gene TRBJ1-2, with 8 bases lining up with TRBD1. V lost 5 bases to trimming and J lost 4 bases; unmatched junction nucleotides: 15. The CDR3 covers 17 residues. Germline CDR1 is MNHEY and CDR2 is SVGEGT. CDR3 amino acids: CASSPTVGQGRSYGYTF. The covered CDR3 bases are TGTGCCAGCAGTCCCACCGTTGGACAGGGCCGTTCCTATGGC.

The CDR3 sequence: CASNLRRGSSYEQYF. The sequenced part of the CDR3 DNA is TGTGCCAGCAATCTCCGGCGGGGGAGCTCCTACGAG. This chain uses TRBV2 with TRBJ2-7; TRBD2 aligns across 7 bases. The missing CDR3 end, 3 residues past where the read stops, is filled in from the germline J gene. Trimming at V came to 7 bases and at J to 0 bases, leaving 9 bases not matched to a gene. Germline assignment: CDR1 SNHLY and CDR2 FYNNEI. CDR3 length equals 15 residues.

Turning to this clone: The sequence runs out 3 residues before the end of the CDR3; the remainder is reconstructed from the germline J gene. The chain links TRBV18 to TRBJ2-5; 8 bases match TRBD2. CDR3 length: 16 amino acids. Germline CDR1 is KGHSH and CDR2 is LQKENI. Trimming at V came to 3 bases and at J to 4 bases, leaving 10 bases not matched to a gene. The CDR3: CASSPTIAGMGETQYF. The sequenced part of the CDR3 DNA is TGTGCCAGCTCACCTACCATAGCGGGAATGGGAGAGACC.

On this clone itself: Read coverage stops 3 residues before the CDR3 terminus; the germline J gene supplies the remainder. The gene calls are TRBV4-2 and TRBJ1-4; D perhaps matches TRBD1 (5 bases). The V gene lost 0 bases and the J gene lost 6 bases, with 14 bases spanning the gap. The CDR3 consists of 16 residues. CDR1 is LGHNA, CDR2 YNFKEQ, per germline. The DNA read from the CDR3 is TGTGCCAGCAGCCAAGATCTTCCCGGGGGTGATGAAAAA. Translating it yields CASSQDLPGGDEK. From start to end, the CDR3 is CASSQDLPGGDEKLFF.

Details on this clone: The read terminates 3 residues ahead of where the CDR3 ends, so the germline J gene completes it. The chain recombines TRBV30 with TRBJ1-1, with 7 nucleotides matching TRBD1. Unmatched junction bases numbered 4, after V lost 2 bases and J lost 1 base. Germline values: CDR1 GTSNPN, CDR2 SVGIG (reference sequence). The CDR3 loop spans 14 amino acids. CDR3 amino acids: CAWSLDRRNTEAFF. The sequenced part of the CDR3 DNA is TGTGCCTGGAGTCTGGACAGGCGGAACACTGAA.

On this clone itself: Read coverage stops 3 residues before the CDR3 terminus; the germline J gene supplies the remainder. The V call is TRBV19, the J call TRBJ1-1; possibly TRBD1 for D (5 bases). V was shortened by 3 bases and J by 4 bases, with 9 bases between the two germline ends. The germline V gene has CDR1 LNHDA and CDR2 SQIVND (reference sequence). The CDR3 contains 13 residues. CDR3 bases read: TGTGCCAGTAGTATGGGGGGAGGCACTGAA. It translates to CASSMGGGTE. The whole CDR3 sequence is CASSMGGGTEAFF.

Of note for this clone: Read data end 3 residues before the CDR3 end; the end is taken from the germline J gene. This chain joins TRBV19 and TRBJ1-2; D might be TRBD1 (6 bases). The CDR3 has 15 amino acids. Germline CDR1 is LNHDA and CDR2 is SQIVND (reference sequence). V was pared by 4 bases and J by 2 bases, with 14 bases between. The CDR3: CASSTGQLGNYGYTF. The CDR3 bases that were read are TGTGCCAGTAGTACCGGACAGCTTGGAAACTATGGC.

In regard to this clone: The read ends 3 residues shy of where the CDR3 ends; the end is completed using the germline J gene. The V and J genes are TRBV5-1 and TRBJ2-3; D perhaps matches TRBD2 (6 bases). This CDR3 spans 14 amino acids. From germline, CDR1 is SGHRS and CDR2 YFSETQ. The V end lost 0 bases, the J end lost 6 bases, and 11 bases lay between the germline ends. The CDR3 loop reads CASSLGGKQDTQYF. CDR3 DNA, as far as it was read: TGCGCCAGCAGCTTGGGCGGGAAACAGGATACG.